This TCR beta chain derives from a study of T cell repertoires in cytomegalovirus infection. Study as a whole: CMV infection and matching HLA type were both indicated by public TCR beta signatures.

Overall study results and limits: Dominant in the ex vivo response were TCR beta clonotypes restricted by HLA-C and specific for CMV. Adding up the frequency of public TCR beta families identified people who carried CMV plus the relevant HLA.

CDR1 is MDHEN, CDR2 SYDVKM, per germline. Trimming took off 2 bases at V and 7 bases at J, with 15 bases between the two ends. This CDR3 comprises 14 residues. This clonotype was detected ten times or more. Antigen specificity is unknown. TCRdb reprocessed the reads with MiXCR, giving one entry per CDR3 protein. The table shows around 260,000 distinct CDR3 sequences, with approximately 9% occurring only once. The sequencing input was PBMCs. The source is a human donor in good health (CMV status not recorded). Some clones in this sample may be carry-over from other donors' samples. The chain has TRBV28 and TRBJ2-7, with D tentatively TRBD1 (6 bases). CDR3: CASSLPGVMGEQYF. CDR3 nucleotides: TGTGCCAGCAGTTTACCAGGGGTGATGGGAGAGCAGTACTTC.